These 3 T cell receptor beta chains were sequenced from one sample in a study of T cell repertoires in cytomegalovirus infection. Via MiXCR, TCRdb re-called the reads, giving one row per CDR3 protein. The repertoire holds around 740,000 distinct CDR3 sequences, with 35% to 45% as singletons. Sequenced: PBMCs. These receptors were collected from a human donor in good health (CMV status not recorded). Some clones in this sample may be carry-over from other donors' samples.

This rearrangement joins TRBV7-2 to TRBJ2-1; no definite D call. Per the germline V gene, CDR1 is SGHTA and CDR2 is FQGNSA. This CDR3 is built from 17 residues. The V and J ends lost 5 bases and 4 bases respectively, with 21 bases between them. In DNA form, the CDR3 reads TGTGCCAGCAGCCGGGTGGGTGGCAGGAGTCTTTACAATGAGCAGTTCTTC. Amino acid sequence: CASSRVGGRSLYNEQFF.

V gene TRBV19 combines with J gene TRBJ1-2; D gene ambiguous. This CDR3 is built from 14 residues. Trimming cost V 1 base and J 5 bases, with 11 bases left between them. CDR1 is LNHDA, CDR2 SQIVND, per germline (reference sequence). The CDR3 is CASSIGSPGYGYTF. The CDR3 DNA follows: TGTGCCAGTAGTATAGGATCACCGGGGTATGGCTACACCTTC. Variable domain in full (rest from reference TRBV19 and TRBJ1-2): DGGITQSPKYLFRKEGQNVTLSCEQNLNHDAMYWYRQDPGQGLRLIYYSQIVNDFQKGDIAEGYSVSREKKESFPLTVTSAQKNPTAFYLCASSIGSPGYGYTFGSGTRLTVV.

This chain connects TRBV28 to TRBJ2-6; 9 positions match TRBD1. Germline V CDR1 and CDR2: MDHEN, SYDVKM. After removal of 1 base from V and 0 bases from J, the junction contained 7 bases not matched to a gene. The CDR3 is made up of 19 amino acids. CDR3 bases: TGTGCCAGCAGTTTATCCGGGACAGGGTCAATCTCTGGGGCCAACGTCCTGACTTTC. Translation: CASSLSGTGSISGANVLTF.